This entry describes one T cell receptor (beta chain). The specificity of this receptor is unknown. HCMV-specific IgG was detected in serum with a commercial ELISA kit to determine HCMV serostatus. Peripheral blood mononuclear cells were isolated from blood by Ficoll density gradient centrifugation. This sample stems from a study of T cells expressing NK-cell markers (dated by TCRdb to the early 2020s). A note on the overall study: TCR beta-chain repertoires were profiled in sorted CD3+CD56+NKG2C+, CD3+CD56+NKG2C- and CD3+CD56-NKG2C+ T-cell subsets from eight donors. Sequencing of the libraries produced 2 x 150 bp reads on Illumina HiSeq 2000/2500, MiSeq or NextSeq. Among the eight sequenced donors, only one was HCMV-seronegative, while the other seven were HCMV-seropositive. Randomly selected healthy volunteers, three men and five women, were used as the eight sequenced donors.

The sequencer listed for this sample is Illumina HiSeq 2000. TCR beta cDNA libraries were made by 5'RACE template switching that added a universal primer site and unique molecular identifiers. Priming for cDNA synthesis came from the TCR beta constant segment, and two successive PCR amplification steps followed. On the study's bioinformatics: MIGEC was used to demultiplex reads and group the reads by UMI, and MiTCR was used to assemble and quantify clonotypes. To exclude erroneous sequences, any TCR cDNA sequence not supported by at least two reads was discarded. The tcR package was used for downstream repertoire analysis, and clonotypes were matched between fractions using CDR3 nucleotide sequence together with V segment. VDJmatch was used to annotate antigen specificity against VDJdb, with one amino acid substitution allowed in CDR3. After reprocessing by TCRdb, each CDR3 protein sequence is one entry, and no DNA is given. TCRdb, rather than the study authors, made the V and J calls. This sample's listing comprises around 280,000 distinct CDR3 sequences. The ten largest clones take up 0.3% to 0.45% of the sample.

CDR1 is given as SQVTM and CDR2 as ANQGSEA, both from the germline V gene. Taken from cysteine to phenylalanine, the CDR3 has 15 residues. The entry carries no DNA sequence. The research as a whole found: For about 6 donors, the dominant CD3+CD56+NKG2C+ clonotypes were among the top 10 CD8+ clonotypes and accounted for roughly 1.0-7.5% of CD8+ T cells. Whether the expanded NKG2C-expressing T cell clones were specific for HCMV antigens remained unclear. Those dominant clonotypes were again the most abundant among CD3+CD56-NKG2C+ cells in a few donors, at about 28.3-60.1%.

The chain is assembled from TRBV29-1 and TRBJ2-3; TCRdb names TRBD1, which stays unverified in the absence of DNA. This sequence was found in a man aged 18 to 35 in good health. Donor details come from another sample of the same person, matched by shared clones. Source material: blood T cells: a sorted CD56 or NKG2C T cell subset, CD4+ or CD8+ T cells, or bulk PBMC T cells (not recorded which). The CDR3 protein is CSVLGQGWSTDTQYF.